These T cell receptor beta chains were read from a single sample in a study of cytomegalovirus exposure and HLA in healthy donors. Repertoires were generated with immunoSEQ multiplex PCR, while TCRdb's copy carries only in-frame clones and drops some. The profile covers 100,000 to 150,000 clones, with roughly four fifths appearing a single time and around 14% taken by the ten largest. Sequenced material: PBMCs. The receptors here all came from a woman aged 55-69 years in good health and CMV-seropositive. The CDR3 runs from the conserved cysteine through the conserved F or W.

V: TRBV5-1; J: -; CDR3: CASSFRTEVSYEQYF
V: TRBV18; J: TRBJ2-1; CDR3: CASSPLLAGGYNEQFF
V: TRBV19; J: TRBJ1-2; CDR3: CASSISRTGDYGYTF
V: TRBV7-2; J: TRBJ1-2; CDR3: CASSQRGNRGYTF
V: TRBV7-2; J: TRBJ1-2; CDR3: CASSSDTGYYGYTF
V: TRBV18; J: TRBJ2-4; CDR3: CASSDRDSTKNSQYF
V: TRBV11-3; J: TRBJ1-1; CDR3: CASSLGADTEAFF
V: TRBV19; J: TRBJ2-2; CDR3: CASSMEGLAKGSGELFF
V: TRBV27; J: TRBJ1-2; CDR3: CASSSQGAGNYGYTF
V: TRBV11-2; J: TRBJ2-7; CDR3: CASSRSGQPTYEQYF
V: TRBV7-2; J: TRBJ2-1; CDR3: CASSSLHPTSGPYNEQFF
V: TRBV2; J: TRBJ1-1; CDR3: CASSELGQTNTEAFF
V: TRBV29-1; J: TRBJ2-1; CDR3: CSGLDRVLYNEQFF
V: TRBV11-1; J: TRBJ2-5; CDR3: CASSLNRGKETQYF
V: TRBV2; J: TRBJ1-3; CDR3: CASREDRTMKLTIYF
V: TRBV19; J: TRBJ1-2; CDR3: CASSRQRSRGGYTF
V: TRBV18; J: TRBJ2-1; CDR3: CASSQETEYNEQFF
V: TRBV9; J: TRBJ2-7; CDR3: CASSVGSGTAYEQYF
V: TRBV29-1; J: TRBJ2-7; CDR3: CSVRDTNEQYF
V: TRBV5-1; J: TRBJ2-7; CDR3: CASSLAGTGQPYEQYF
V: TRBV7-3; J: TRBJ1-2; CDR3: CASSSGTDGYTF
V: TRBV7-3; J: TRBJ1-1; CDR3: CASSLTPIGDTEAFF